The 21 T cell receptor beta chains reported below all come from one sample, sequenced in a study of T cells after posttransplantation cyclophosphamide. Method: immunoSEQ multiplex PCR; TCRdb's copy keeps in-frame clones and lacks some. The repertoire consists of approximately 5,100 clones, none detected only once. Cyclophosphamide on days +3 and +4 followed busulfan-fludarabine conditioning and a marrow graft. The material sequenced was PBMCs, taken approximately 360 days after allogeneic stem cell transplant with posttransplant cyclophosphamide. These receptors came from a male patient over 55 who received an allogeneic stem cell transplant from a related donor, was CMV-positive, and had acute GVHD only. Some T cells may be graft donor cells.

This clone appeared many times. The rearrangement links TRBV4-2 to TRBJ2-5, with TRBD2 as a possible D gene (6 bases). Between the trimmed V and J ends, which lost 3 bases and 0 bases, there was a span of 14 bases. From germline, CDR1 is LGHNA and CDR2 YNFKEQ. CDR3 length: 16 residues. The CDR3 loop is CASSHLGTSHQETQYF. DNA of the CDR3: TGTGCCAGCAGCCATCTCGGGACTTCTCACCAAGAGACCCAGTACTTC.

This clone was detected many times. The chain has TRBV30 and TRBJ1-6; perhaps TRBD1 as D (6 bases). Trimming removed 2 bases from V and 13 bases from J, with 18 bases in between. The CDR3 spans 14 residues. From germline, CDR1 is GTSNPN and CDR2 SVGIG (reference sequence). The CDR3 coding sequence is TGTGCCTGGAGTTACCTGGACAGTTCAATCCCCCTCCACTTT. Its protein is CAWSYLDSSIPLHF.

By sample share, this clone is medium-sized (0.01 to 0.1%). The rearrangement uses TRBV19 and TRBJ1-2, with TRBD1 matching over 9 bases. Germline CDR1 LNHDA, CDR2 SQIVND (reference sequence). V was pared by 7 bases and J by 7 bases, with 7 bases of the junction left unmatched. CDR3 length equals 13 residues. The CDR3 is CASTQQGAFGYTF. The CDR3 DNA reads as TGTGCCAGTACTCAACAGGGGGCTTTTGGCTACACCTTC.

This clone was seen repeatedly, ten times or more. The chain carries TRBV7-3 and TRBJ2-3; a weak D match, TRBD1 (5 bases). The CDR3 covers 13 residues. Trimming shortened V by 0 bases and J by 4 bases, and 5 bases separated the two germline ends. Germline CDR1 SGHTA, CDR2 FQGTGA. CDR3 sequence (DNA): TGTGCCAGCAGCTTAACGGGGCCAGATACGCAGTATTTT. Residues: CASSLTGPDTQYF.

This clone was counted many times. J is TRBJ1-1 and V is TRBV7-6; no reliable D call. Germline CDR1 reads SGHVS; CDR2 reads FNYEAQ. This CDR3 has 14 residues. Trimming cost V 1 base and J 1 base, with 7 bases left between them. This CDR3 is CASSLVAGNTEAFF. CDR3 DNA: TGTGCCAGCAGCTTAGTCGCGGGGAACACTGAAGCTTTCTTT.

At least ten counts were recorded for this clone. The chain recombines TRBV27 with TRBJ2-7; maybe TRBD1 (5 bases). Per the germline V gene, CDR1 is MNHEY and CDR2 is SMNVEV (reference sequence). V was trimmed by 6 bases and J by 3 bases, leaving 15 bases between them. The CDR3 covers 14 residues. CDR3 in amino acids: CASRGIDSLYEQYF. CDR3 nucleotide sequence: TGTGCCAGCAGGGGAATCGACAGCCTCTACGAGCAGTACTTC.

This clone was found many times. This chain uses TRBV11-3 with TRBJ2-2; possibly TRBD2 for D (5 bases). The V and J ends lost 0 bases and 7 bases respectively, with 9 bases between them. Germline CDR1 SGHNT, CDR2 YENEEA. This CDR3 is 14 amino acids long. CDR3 in DNA: TGTGCCAGCAGCTTAGAAAGAGGGCTCGGGGAGCTGTTTTTT. Protein sequence: CASSLERGLGELFF.

This clone was seen repeatedly, ten times or more. The chain has TRBV5-6 and TRBJ1-1; D is unresolved. Per germline, CDR1 SGHDT and CDR2 YYEEEE. The CDR3 runs 14 residues. V was pared by 3 bases and J by 3 bases, with 12 bases between. CDR3 sequence reads: CASSYEGVDTEAFF. The DNA of the CDR3 is TGTGCCAGCAGCTATGAGGGAGTGGACACTGAAGCTTTCTTT.

This clone was counted ten times or more. Other DNA sequences in this sample translate to the same CDR3. V and J are TRBV19 and TRBJ2-7; possibly TRBD1 for D (6 bases). The CDR3 covers 13 residues. In germline, CDR1 is LNHDA, CDR2 SQIVND (reference sequence). V lost 6 bases to trimming and J lost 0 bases, with 9 bases between them. The CDR3 nucleotides are TGTGCCAGTAGACAACAGGGCTCCTACGAGCAGTACTTC. It encodes CASRQQGSYEQYF.

This clone was found many times. The chain carries TRBV2 and TRBJ2-1; D perhaps matches TRBD1 (6 bases). This CDR3 has 13 residues. With 6 bases removed from V and 8 bases from J, the gap between germline ends came to 14 bases. Germline loops: CDR1 SNHLY, CDR2 FYNNEI. Here the CDR3 DNA reads TGTGCCAGCAGCCTGAGGACAGTCCATGAGCAGTTCTTC. The encoded protein is CASSLRTVHEQFF.

This clone was seen ten or more times. The J gene is TRBJ2-7, the V gene TRBV27, with 14 bases aligning to TRBD2. V lost 5 bases to trimming and J lost 1 base; unmatched junction nucleotides: 4. The CDR3 sequence is 16 residues long. Germline-derived CDR1 and CDR2 are MNHEY and SMNVEV (reference sequence). As DNA, the CDR3 is TGTGCCAGCAGTACGGGACTAGCGGGAGCTTCCTACGAGCAGTACTTC. It translates to CASSTGLAGASYEQYF.

This clone was seen many times. This chain links TRBV6-4 with TRBJ2-2; 8 positions match TRBD1. The CDR3 runs 15 residues. Germline trimming cut 5 bases from V and 2 bases from J; bases unmatched to any gene: 4. Germline lookup yields CDR1 MRHNA and CDR2 SNTAGT. The DNA of the CDR3 is TGTGCCAGCAGTCCAGGGGGCGCAAACACCGGGGAGCTGTTTTTT. This translates into CASSPGGANTGELFF.

This clone has a count of ten or more. V gene TRBV18 combines with J gene TRBJ1-1; D uncertain. The V gene's germline CDR1 is KGHSH and CDR2 LQKENI. V was pared by 3 bases and J by 5 bases, with 10 bases between. The CDR3 is 13 residues long. This chain's CDR3 is CASSPLYGTEAFF. CDR3 nucleotide sequence: TGTGCCAGCTCACCTCTATACGGGACTGAAGCTTTCTTT.

In this sample, this clone turned up many times. The chain recombines TRBV19 with TRBJ1-5, with TRBD1 identical over 7 bases. J lost 4 bases, V lost 2 bases, and 8 bases had no gene match. Germline V gene data show CDR1 as LNHDA and CDR2 as SQIVND (reference sequence). The CDR3 is made up of 16 amino acids. The CDR3 DNA follows: TGTGCCAGTAGTATACTAGGGACAGCCAGGAATCAGCCCCAGCATTTT. Its translation is CASSILGTARNQPQHF.

In this sample, this clone is large. Other DNA sequences in this sample translate to the same CDR3. This chain uses TRBV28 with TRBJ2-7; 15 bases map to TRBD2. This CDR3 spans 18 amino acids. Germline values: CDR1 MDHEN, CDR2 SYDVKM. V lost 3 bases to trimming and J lost 2 bases; unmatched junction nucleotides: 8. Here the CDR3 DNA reads TGTGCCAGCAGTTTGCCCCCGGGACTAGCGGGGGGTCCCTACGAGCAGTACTTC. It is translated as CASSLPPGLAGGPYEQYF.

In this sample, this clone turned up many times. This sequence joins TRBV15 and TRBJ1-5; 7 nucleotides match TRBD1. V lost 5 bases, J lost 5 bases, and 9 bases stayed unmatched. The germline V gene encodes CDR1 LNHNV and CDR2 YYDKDF (reference sequence). This CDR3 is built from 15 residues. The DNA for the CDR3 is TGTGCCACCAGCCCTCTAGACAGGGATGATCAGCCCCAGCATTTT. It translates to CATSPLDRDDQPQHF.

This clone was observed at least ten times. The J gene is TRBJ2-2, the V gene TRBV10-3; 8 bases map to TRBD1. The CDR3 is made up of 19 amino acids. In germline, CDR1 is ENHRY, CDR2 SYGVKD. V dropped 6 bases and J dropped 7; count of bases not matched to a gene: 22. The CDR3 DNA reads TGTGCCATCAGCGTTCGTTTCCAAACCGGGACAGGTTCGGTCGGGGAGCTGTTTTTT. Its translation: CAISVRFQTGTGSVGELFF.

This clone is medium-sized in the sample. The CDR3 DNA sequence: TGTGCCAGCAGCTGGGCCCCGGGAGAGGTTGGGGCCAACGTCCTGACTTTC. As protein: CASSWAPGEVGANVLTF. V is TRBV7-9 and J is TRBJ2-6, with D possibly matching TRBD2 (6 bases). Trimming left V 4 bases short and J 3 bases short, with 16 bases between. Germline CDR1 reads SEHNR; CDR2 reads FQNEAQ (reference sequence). The length of the CDR3 is 17 residues.

In its sample, this clone was seen many times. The chain couples TRBV19 to TRBJ2-4, with D possibly matching TRBD1 (5 bases). Deletions cut 7 bases from V and 0 bases from J, with 25 bases between. The V gene's germline CDR1 is LNHDA and CDR2 SQIVND (reference sequence). The CDR3 covers 19 residues. The CDR3 sequence is CASKVLQEIFHLAKNIQYF. Here the CDR3 DNA reads TGTGCCAGTAAGGTCCTACAGGAAATTTTTCACCTAGCCAAAAACATTCAGTACTTC.

The sample holds many counts of this clone. The rearrangement uses TRBV5-1 and TRBJ2-5, with a weak D call TRBD2 (5 bases). Deletions cut 4 bases from V and 1 base from J, with 14 bases between. CDR1 is SGHRS and CDR2 is YFSETQ in the germline V gene. The CDR3 sequence is 15 residues long. As DNA, the CDR3 is TGCGCCAGCAGCGTCTCGGACTGGTCCCAAGAGACCCAGTACTTC. This translates into CASSVSDWSQETQYF.

Ten or more counts support this clone. The CDR3 loop reads CASSLALGTSGISYNEQFF. The CDR3, as DNA: TGTGCCAGCAGCTTAGCTTTAGGGACTAGCGGAATCTCCTACAATGAGCAGTTCTTC. The chain is built from TRBV7-8 and TRBJ2-1; 11 bases are shared with TRBD2. The CDR3 is 19 residues long. V trimming: 0 bases; J trimming: 0 bases; junction bases outside the gene matches: 7. Germline V gene data show CDR1 as SGHVS and CDR2 as FQNEAQ.